These T cell receptor beta chains were read from a single sample in a study of cytomegalovirus exposure and HLA in healthy donors. The method was immunoSEQ multiplex PCR; TCRdb's version includes in-frame clones alone and lacks a portion of them. The data hold 150,000 to 200,000 clones, with approximately 80% observed a single time. Sequences were obtained from PBMCs. These receptors all stem from a woman younger than 35 in good health and CMV-seropositive. Both conserved end residues are part of each CDR3. A D gene is named only where the DNA matches it firmly. Clone size appears in some rows only: once, few, many, or a class for an expanded clone.

j_call: TRBJ2-3
v_call: TRBV5-1
d_call: NA
clone_size: NA
cdr3_nt: TGCGCCAGCAGCTTGGAGGGGGGGTTGGATACGCAGTATTTT
cdr3_aa: CASSLEGGLDTQYF

j_call: TRBJ1-3
v_call: TRBV5-1
d_call: NA
clone_size: NA
cdr3_nt: TGCGCCAGCAGCCGGGAAGGGGGTCCTGGAAACACCATATATTTT
cdr3_aa: CASSREGGPGNTIYF

j_call: TRBJ1-3
v_call: TRBV7-9
d_call: NA
clone_size: NA
cdr3_nt: TGTGCCAGCAGCTACCCGAGACAGGCGGAAGGAAACACCATATATTTT
cdr3_aa: CASSYPRQAEGNTIYF

j_call: TRBJ2-1
v_call: TRBV5-1
d_call: NA
clone_size: few
cdr3_nt: TGCGCCAGCAGCTGGGCGGGGGCAGCGGGGCTGAATGAGCAGTTCTTC
cdr3_aa: CASSWAGAAGLNEQFF

j_call: TRBJ2-1
v_call: TRBV5-5
d_call: NA
clone_size: NA
cdr3_nt: TGTGCCAGCAGCTCCCAATTCTACAATGAGCAGTTCTTC
cdr3_aa: CASSSQFYNEQFF

j_call: TRBJ2-2
v_call: TRBV6-4
d_call: NA
clone_size: NA
cdr3_nt: TGTGCCAGCAGCATAGAAGGGGGAGCGAACACCGGGGAGCTGTTTTTT
cdr3_aa: CASSIEGGANTGELFF

j_call: TRBJ2-1
v_call: TRBV15
d_call: TRBD1
clone_size: NA
cdr3_nt: TGTGCCACCAGCAGAGATTTGGGGACAGGGACATACAATGAGCAGTTCTTC
cdr3_aa: CATSRDLGTGTYNEQFF

j_call: TRBJ2-5
v_call: TRBV28
d_call: TRBD2
clone_size: NA
cdr3_nt: TGTGCCAGCAGGGGGGGGGAGACCCAGTACTTC
cdr3_aa: CASRGGETQYF

j_call: TRBJ1-1
v_call: TRBV5-1
d_call: NA
clone_size: NA
cdr3_nt: TGCGCCAGCAGCTTGGCCCGGGGAACCGCCACTGAAGCTTTCTTT
cdr3_aa: CASSLARGTATEAFF

j_call: TRBJ1-2
v_call: TRBV15
d_call: NA
clone_size: NA
cdr3_nt: TGTGCCACCAGCAGAGATTACGAACAGAACTATGGCTACACCTTC
cdr3_aa: CATSRDYEQNYGYTF

j_call: TRBJ2-5
v_call: TRBV7-7
d_call: NA
clone_size: NA
cdr3_nt: TGTGCCAGCAGCCTGACAGTACAAGAGACCCAGTACTTC
cdr3_aa: CASSLTVQETQYF

j_call: TRBJ2-1
v_call: TRBV7-9
d_call: NA
clone_size: NA
cdr3_nt: TGTTCCAGCAGCCCCGTTGGCAGGTCCTTTATCAATGAGCAGTTCTTC
cdr3_aa: CSSSPVGRSFINEQFF

j_call: TRBJ1-2
v_call: TRBV19
d_call: NA
clone_size: once
cdr3_nt: TGTGCCAGTAACCCCGGCAGGGGTTATGGCTACACCTTC
cdr3_aa: CASNPGRGYGYTF

j_call: TRBJ2-3
v_call: TRBV14
d_call: TRBD2
clone_size: NA
cdr3_nt: TGTGCCAGCAGCCCAATGGGACTAGCGACGGATACGCAGTATTTT
cdr3_aa: CASSPMGLATDTQYF